A selection of T cell receptor beta chains follows, all from one sample in a study of T cell responses to AZD1222 COVID-19 vaccine. Clones were read by immunoSEQ multiplex PCR, and TCRdb kept only the in-frame ones, dropping some. The data show 120,000 to 150,000 clones, with roughly nine tenths seen just once and approximately 8% held by the top ten. Sample: peripheral blood, taken 28 days after the second dose of the MenACWY control vaccine. Source of these receptors: an adult who received the MenACWY meningococcal vaccine as a control. The CDR3 runs from the conserved cysteine through the conserved F or W. D genes are given only for firm matches. The listing skips clone size in some rows; elsewhere it reads once, few, many or a size class.

V,size,D,J,CDR3,DNA
TRBV7-2,.,TRBD1,TRBJ2-7,CASSRDSPIREQYF,TGTGCCAGCAGCAGGGACAGCCCCATAAGGGAGCAGTACTTC
TRBV7-3,.,.,TRBJ2-3,CASSLTTKITDTQYF,TGTGCCAGCAGCTTAACTACCAAGATCACAGATACGCAGTATTTT
TRBV10-3,few,.,TRBJ1-1,CAISESSGGRANTEAFF,TGTGCCATCAGTGAGTCCAGTGGGGGGCGGGCCAACACTGAAGCTTTCTTT
TRBV29-1,.,TRBD1,TRBJ2-7,CSGGQGVDEQYF,TGCAGCGGGGGACAGGGGGTCGACGAGCAGTACTTC
TRBV19,.,TRBD1,TRBJ1-6,CASSTRDRENSPLHF,TGTGCCAGTAGTACCCGGGACAGGGAAAATTCACCCCTCCACTTT
TRBV9,.,TRBD2,TRBJ2-1,CASSLWGAGGSNEQFF,TGTGCCAGCAGTCTTTGGGGGGCGGGAGGGTCTAATGAGCAGTTCTTC
TRBV18,once,.,TRBJ1-3,CASSPRGSGTGNTIYF,TGTGCCAGCTCACCACGAGGGTCTGGAACTGGAAACACCATATATTTT
TRBV12-3/TRBV12-4,.,.,TRBJ2-1,CASSPLNEQFF,TGTGCCAGCAGTCCGCTCAATGAGCAGTTCTTC
TRBV27,.,.,TRBJ2-2,CASSFGLAPNTGELFF,TGTGCCAGCAGTTTCGGGCTAGCGCCGAACACCGGGGAGCTGTTTTTT
TRBV28,.,TRBD1,TRBJ1-5,CASNHRGGNQPQHF,TGTGCCAGCAATCACAGGGGTGGCAATCAGCCCCAGCATTTT
TRBV2,.,.,TRBJ1-1,CASSEGRAFF,TGTGCCAGCAGTGAGGGAAGGGCTTTCTTT
TRBV9,.,TRBD2,TRBJ2-1,CASSDPGLAGVGEQFF,TGTGCCAGCAGCGATCCGGGACTAGCGGGAGTGGGGGAGCAGTTCTTC
TRBV19,.,.,TRBJ2-5,CASSMAPGRGQETQYF,TGTGCCAGTAGTATGGCCCCAGGTAGGGGACAAGAGACCCAGTACTTC